The clone carrying this T cell receptor (beta chain) was seen a few times. The antigen remains undetermined. The data stem from a study of cytomegalovirus exposure and HLA in healthy donors. Study results and limitations: In a later analysis, an Asian-associated ancestry cluster reportedly showed fewer N-insertions than the roughly 700-donor mean.

The PCR made use of 60 Vbeta and 13 Jbeta primers. Using immunoSEQ multiplex PCR, the repertoire was profiled, and TCRdb retains in-frame clones only, with some absent. The table has around 100,000 clones, around three quarters seen once; the top ten hold roughly 5.4%. Sequenced: PBMCs. This receptor was taken from a woman in her late teens or twenties in good health and CMV-seropositive.

The chain's CDR3 is CASSLLRNSYEQYF. The CDR3, as DNA: TGTGCCAGCAGCTTACTTAGAAACTCCTACGAGCAGTACTTC. The V and J genes are TRBV11-2 and TRBJ2-7, with no clear D. Germline loops: CDR1 SGHAT, CDR2 FQNNGV. The CDR3 runs 14 residues. V was shortened by 2 bases and J by 0 bases, with 8 bases between the two germline ends.